These 25 T cell receptor beta chains originate from one sample sequenced in a study of OX40 agonist ivuxolimab in advanced cancers. The method was immunoSEQ multiplex PCR; TCRdb's version includes in-frame clones alone and lacks a portion of them. The sample includes 77,000 or so clones, around nine tenths of them seen just once. Material: CD4+ or CD8+ T cells sorted from blood, obtained in a trial of the OX40 agonist ivuxolimab. These receptor sequences come from an adult with an advanced solid tumor such as melanoma, head and neck, liver or kidney cancer.

This clone was observed a few times. The chain is built from TRBV19 and TRBJ2-1; weak D call: TRBD1 (6 bases). V was cut by 5 bases and J by 3 bases, with 14 bases left in between. Germline assignment: CDR1 LNHDA and CDR2 SQIVND (reference sequence). The CDR3 consists of 15 residues. The CDR3 loop reads CASSAQEGDYNEQFF. The CDR3 DNA sequence: TGTGCCAGTAGTGCTCAAGAGGGGGACTACAATGAGCAGTTCTTC.

The gene calls are TRBV19 and TRBJ2-2, with D hard to call. Germline assignment: CDR1 LNHDA and CDR2 SQIVND (reference sequence). The CDR3 is made up of 13 amino acids. The V gene lost 3 bases and the J gene lost 3 bases, with 5 bases spanning the gap. The CDR3 here is CASSIGHTGELFF. DNA of the CDR3: TGTGCCAGTAGTATTGGGCACACCGGGGAGCTGTTTTTT.

The chain uses TRBV6-5 and TRBJ1-5, with D possibly being TRBD1 (5 bases). Germline V gene lookup returns CDR1 MNHEY and CDR2 SVGAGI. Trimming took off 5 bases at V and 0 bases at J, with 11 bases between the two ends. This CDR3 is 15 amino acids long. In DNA, the CDR3 is TGTGCCAGCAGTAGTGACAGACTTAGCAATCAGCCCCAGCATTTT. Translating it yields CASSSDRLSNQPQHF.

This rearrangement joins TRBV19 to TRBJ1-4, with TRBD1 matching over 7 bases. J lost 4 bases, V lost 4 bases, and 3 bases had no gene match. The CDR3 sequence is 14 residues long. Germline assignment: CDR1 LNHDA and CDR2 SQIVND (reference sequence). The CDR3 DNA reads as TGTGCCAGTAGTAGGGGACAGAATAATGAAAAACTGTTTTTT. Protein sequence: CASSRGQNNEKLFF. The full variable domain, its missing parts supplied by reference TRBV19 and TRBJ1-4, is DGGITQSPKYLFRKEGQNVTLSCEQNLNHDAMYWYRQDPGQGLRLIYYSQIVNDFQKGDIAEGYSVSREKKESFPLTVTSAQKNPTAFYLCASSRGQNNEKLFFGSGTQLSVL.

The gene calls are TRBV6-5 and TRBJ2-3; 7 bases agree with TRBD2. The CDR3 totals 15 residues. Germline CDR1 and CDR2: MNHEY and SVGAGI. J was trimmed by 1 base and V by 2 bases; bases with no gene match: 3. This chain's CDR3 is CASSYVGRGTDTQYF. In DNA form, the CDR3 reads TGTGCCAGCAGTTACGTGGGGAGGGGCACAGATACGCAGTATTTT.

The V gene is TRBV10-3, the J gene TRBJ2-5; 8 bases map to TRBD2. The V gene end was trimmed by 6 bases and the J gene end by 1 base; junction bases not matched to a gene: 4. This CDR3 contains 14 residues. Germline V gene data show CDR1 as ENHRY and CDR2 as SYGVKD. The CDR3 spells CAISRGGLQETQYF. Here the CDR3 DNA reads TGTGCCATCAGCCGGGGGGGGCTCCAAGAGACCCAGTACTTC.

CDR3 bases: TGTGCCAGCAGCTTAGAAGGCTCGACCAGGGAGCAGTTCTTC. Encoded protein: CASSLEGSTREQFF. This chain uses TRBV11-3 with TRBJ2-1; D gene uncertain. The germline V gene encodes CDR1 SGHNT and CDR2 YENEEA. This CDR3 contains 14 residues. V dropped 0 bases and J dropped 10 bases, with 13 bases sitting between them. Full variable domain (rest looked up from reference TRBV11-3 and TRBJ2-1): EAGVVQSPRYKIIEKKQPVAFWCNPISGHNTLYWYLQNLGQGPELLIRYENEEAVDDSQLPKDRFSAERLKGVDSTLKIQPAELGDSAVYLCASSLEGSTREQFFGPGTRLTVL.

This chain joins TRBV6-1 and TRBJ1-3; D gene unclear. CDR3 length equals 14 residues. V was shortened by 7 bases and J by 3 bases, with 13 bases between the two germline ends. Germline V lookup: CDR1 MNHNS, CDR2 SASEGT. The CDR3 is CASNLEKGGNTIYF. The CDR3, as DNA: TGTGCCAGCAACCTAGAGAAAGGTGGAAACACCATATATTTT.

The chain employs TRBV6-1 and TRBJ1-1; no firm D call. V lost 4 bases and J lost 3, with 12 bases in between. This CDR3 spans 14 amino acids. CDR1 is MNHNS, CDR2 SASEGT, per germline. The CDR3 sequence is CASSGETRHTEAFF. For the CDR3, the DNA is TGTGCCAGCAGTGGTGAGACAAGACACACTGAAGCTTTCTTT.

The rearrangement links TRBV6-1 to TRBJ2-5, with TRBD2 identical over 11 bases. Germline CDR1 and CDR2: MNHNS and SASEGT. Germline trimming cut 4 bases from V and 5 bases from J; bases unmatched to any gene: 6. This CDR3 contains 15 residues. CDR3 loop: CASSVLTSGSETQYF. The DNA for the CDR3 is TGTGCCAGCAGTGTCCTCACTAGCGGGAGTGAGACCCAGTACTTC.

This clone showed up just a few times. The chain is built from TRBV15 and TRBJ1-4; the D gene is possibly TRBD1 (6 bases). Between the trimmed V and J ends, which lost 5 bases and 8 bases, there was a span of 12 bases. CDR1 LNHNV and CDR2 YYDKDF come from the germline V gene (reference sequence). The length of the CDR3 is 13 residues. The CDR3, as DNA: TGTGCCACCAGCCCGCGGACAGCCGAAAAACTGTTTTTT. Its protein is CATSPRTAEKLFF.

The genes are TRBV20-1 and TRBJ2-7; no firm D call. From germline, CDR1 is DFQATT and CDR2 SNEGSKA (reference sequence). The CDR3 loop spans 11 amino acids. The germline V and J ends were trimmed by 1 base and 4 bases, with 5 bases remaining between them. Here the CDR3 reads CSARVRYEQYF. The CDR3 DNA follows: TGCAGTGCTAGAGTCAGGTACGAGCAGTACTTC.

This clone was seen only a few times. The J gene is TRBJ1-3, the V gene TRBV10-3; unclear D gene. Germline-derived CDR1 and CDR2 are ENHRY and SYGVKD. There are 12 residues in the CDR3. CDR3 coding DNA: TGTGCAAAGAAAGGCTCTGGAAACACCATATATTTT. Protein: CAKKGSGNTIYF.

This chain links TRBV7-2 with TRBJ1-2; D is unresolved. The CDR3 sequence is 13 residues long. Trimming removed 1 base from V and 8 bases from J, with 11 bases in between. Germline CDR1 is SGHTA and CDR2 is FQGNSA. As DNA, the CDR3 is TGTGCCAGCAGCTTAGATTTAGGGCGAGGCTACACCTTC. Its protein is CASSLDLGRGYTF. Complete variable domain (other parts from reference TRBV7-2 and TRBJ1-2): GAGVSQSPSNKVTEKGKDVELRCDPISGHTALYWYRQSLGQGLEFLIYFQGNSAPDKSGLPSDRFSAERTGGSVSTLTIQRTQQEDSAVYLCASSLDLGRGYTFGSGTRLTVV.

The chain couples TRBV4-1 to TRBJ2-5; TRBD1 agrees at 11 bases. Germline V gene sequence: CDR1 MGHRA, CDR2 YSYEKL. After removal of 3 bases from V and 5 bases from J, the junction contained 8 bases not matched to a gene. The CDR3 sequence is 16 residues long. The CDR3: CASSQRDRGTWETQYF. In nucleotides, the CDR3 is TGCGCCAGCAGCCAGAGGGACAGGGGGACGTGGGAGACCCAGTACTTC.

V is TRBV6-1 and J is TRBJ2-1; the match to TRBD2 covers 7 bases. Losses at the gene ends were 5 bases for V and 5 bases for J; bases not matched to a gene: 9. CDR1 is MNHNS, CDR2 SASEGT, per germline. The CDR3 is 15 amino acids. The CDR3 coding sequence is TGTGCCAGCAGTACCCGACTTAGCGGGCACAATGAGCAGTTCTTC. Protein sequence: CASSTRLSGHNEQFF.

This chain uses TRBV6-5 with TRBJ2-1, with D maybe TRBD1 (6 bases). V shed 0 bases and J shed 7 bases, with 16 bases lying between them. Germline values: CDR1 MNHEY, CDR2 SVGAGI. This CDR3 comprises 16 residues. The CDR3 DNA reads as TGTGCCAGCAGTTACTCGGGGGCAGGGGTAAAGAATGAGCAGTTCTTC. It specifies CASSYSGAGVKNEQFF.

For the CDR3, the DNA is TGTGCCAGCAGCTCTTCTCCCCCAGGGGTAGCAACTAATGAAAAACTGTTTTTT. Its translation: CASSSSPPGVATNEKLFF. The gene calls are TRBV7-9 and TRBJ1-4, with TRBD1 as a possible D gene (6 bases). Trimming left V 4 bases short and J 0 bases short, with 18 bases between. The CDR3 covers 18 residues. The germline CDR1 and CDR2 sequences are SEHNR and FQNEAQ (reference sequence). The full variable domain, its missing parts supplied by reference TRBV7-9 and TRBJ1-4, is DTGVSQNPRHKITKRGQNVTFRCDPISEHNRLYWYRQTLGQGPEFLTYFQNEAQLEKSRLLSDRFSAERPKGSFSTLEIQRTEQGDSAMYLCASSSSPPGVATNEKLFFGSGTQLSVL.

V usage is TRBV11-2 and J usage is TRBJ1-4; TRBD1 agrees at 7 bases. J was trimmed by 8 bases and V by 5 bases; bases with no gene match: 2. Germline V gene sequence: CDR1 SGHAT, CDR2 FQNNGV. The CDR3 length is 12 residues. The CDR3 region is CASSQGGEKLFF. DNA of the CDR3: TGTGCCAGCAGCCAGGGGGGGGAAAAACTGTTTTTT.

The V call is TRBV6-1, the J call TRBJ2-7, with D possibly TRBD1 on 6 matching bases. Per germline, CDR1 MNHNS and CDR2 SASEGT. This CDR3 spans 14 amino acids. Trimming took off 6 bases at V and 5 bases at J, with 17 bases between the two ends. CDR3 in DNA: TGTGCCAGCAGGGAACTACAGGGTTTCGACGAGCAGTACTTC. It specifies CASRELQGFDEQYF.

The V and J genes are TRBV6-1 and TRBJ2-7, with no clear D. This CDR3 region has 12 residues. V was shortened by 2 bases and J by 4 bases, with 6 bases between the two germline ends. Germline V CDR1 and CDR2: MNHNS, SASEGT. The CDR3 sequence is CASSELAYEQYF. The CDR3 nucleotides read TGTGCCAGCAGTGAATTGGCGTACGAGCAGTACTTC.

This clone was detected once. The chain combines TRBV11-3 with TRBJ2-1; perhaps D is TRBD1 or TRBD2 (5 bases each). Germline V CDR1 and CDR2: SGHNT, YENEEA. The CDR3 spans 12 residues. V was clipped by 5 bases and J by 7 bases, with 9 bases between them. DNA for the CDR3: TGTGCCAGCAGCCGGGACGGGAATGAGCAGTTCTTC. Amino acids: CASSRDGNEQFF.

The genes are TRBV5-5 and TRBJ2-4, with D tentatively TRBD1 (5 bases). Germline values: CDR1 SGHKS, CDR2 YYEKEE (reference sequence). The CDR3 contains 13 residues. Trimming removed 1 base from V and 15 bases from J, with 17 bases in between. The CDR3 reads CASSLKSMAGWYF. The DNA for the CDR3 is TGTGCCAGCAGCTTGAAGAGCATGGCAGGGTGGTACTTC.

The gene calls are TRBV19 and TRBJ1-2; D remains unclear. The CDR3 length is 12 residues. CDR1 is LNHDA and CDR2 is SQIVND in the germline V gene (reference sequence). Deletions cut 6 bases from V and 7 bases from J, with 12 bases between. The chain's CDR3 is CASRVVNGGYTF. In nucleotides, the CDR3 is TGTGCCAGTAGGGTCGTCAATGGTGGCTACACCTTC.

This clone was seen a single time. V is TRBV19 and J is TRBJ1-5; TRBD1 agrees at 8 bases. The germline V gene encodes CDR1 LNHDA and CDR2 SQIVND (reference sequence). V was pared by 10 bases and J by 2 bases, with 4 bases of the junction left unmatched. This CDR3 contains 13 residues. The CDR3 reads CATSDRGNQPQHF. The DNA of the CDR3 is TGTGCCACTTCGGACAGGGGCAATCAGCCCCAGCATTTT.